This T cell receptor (beta chain) was identified during a study of T cell changes during pregnancy in multiple sclerosis. The J segment lost 4 bases and the V segment lost 5 bases, leaving 1 base of the junction unmatched. The CDR3 consists of 12 residues. Looked up from germline, CDR1 is SEHNR and CDR2 is FQNEAQ (reference sequence). Here immunoSEQ multiplex PCR was the method, and the copy in TCRdb shows in-frame clones only, minus some. Of around 56,000 clones in the sample, 90% were seen once. Sequencing used peripheral blood, obtained in the first trimester of pregnancy. The source is a female donor in good health, enrolled as a control in a pregnancy study. This chain uses TRBV7-9 with TRBJ1-1; 7 bases fit TRBD1. The CDR3 DNA sequence: TGTGCCAGCAGCAAGGGGGCCACTGAAGCTTTCTTT. Translation gives CASSKGATEAFF.